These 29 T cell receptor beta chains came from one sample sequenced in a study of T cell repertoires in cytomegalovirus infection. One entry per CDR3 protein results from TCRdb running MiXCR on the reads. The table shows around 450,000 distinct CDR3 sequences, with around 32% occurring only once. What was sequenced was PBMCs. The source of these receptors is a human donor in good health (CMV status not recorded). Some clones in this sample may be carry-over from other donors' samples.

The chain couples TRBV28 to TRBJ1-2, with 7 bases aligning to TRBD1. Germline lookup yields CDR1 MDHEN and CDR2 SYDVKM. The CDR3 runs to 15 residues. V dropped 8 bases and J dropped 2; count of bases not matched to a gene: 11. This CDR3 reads CASHAGGQINYGYTF. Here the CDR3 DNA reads TGTGCCAGCCATGCCGGGGGACAGATAAACTATGGCTACACCTTC.

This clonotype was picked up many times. CDR3 residues: CASSSRAGQGVGQPQHF. The CDR3 nucleotides read TGTGCCAGCAGCTCTAGGGCGGGACAGGGGGTGGGTCAGCCCCAGCATTTT. V usage is TRBV7-2 and J usage is TRBJ1-5; 11 nucleotides align to TRBD1. Germline V gene lookup returns CDR1 SGHTA and CDR2 FQGNSA. Trimming cost V 4 bases and J 6 bases; bases outside gene matches: 11. CDR3 length: 17 residues.

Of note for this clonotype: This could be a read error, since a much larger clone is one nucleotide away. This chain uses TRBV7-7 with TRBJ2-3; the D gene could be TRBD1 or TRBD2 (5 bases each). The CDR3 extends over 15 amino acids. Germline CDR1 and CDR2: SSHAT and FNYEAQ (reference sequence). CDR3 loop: CASSLATTGADTLYF. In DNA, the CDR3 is TGTGCTAGCAGCTTGGCGACCACCGGGGCCGATACGCTGTATTTT. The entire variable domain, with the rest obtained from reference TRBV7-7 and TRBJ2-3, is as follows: GAGVSQSPRYKVTKRGQDVTLRCDPISSHATLYWYQQALGQGPEFLTYFNYEAQPDKSGLPSDRFSAERPEGSISTLTIQRTEQRDSAMYRCASSLATTGADTLYFGPGTRLTVL.

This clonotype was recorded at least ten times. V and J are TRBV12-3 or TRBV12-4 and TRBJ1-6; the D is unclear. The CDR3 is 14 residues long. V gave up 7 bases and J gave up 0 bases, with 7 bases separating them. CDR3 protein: CASKTSSYNSPLHF. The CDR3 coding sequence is TGTGCCAGCAAAACGAGCTCCTATAATTCACCCCTCCACTTT.

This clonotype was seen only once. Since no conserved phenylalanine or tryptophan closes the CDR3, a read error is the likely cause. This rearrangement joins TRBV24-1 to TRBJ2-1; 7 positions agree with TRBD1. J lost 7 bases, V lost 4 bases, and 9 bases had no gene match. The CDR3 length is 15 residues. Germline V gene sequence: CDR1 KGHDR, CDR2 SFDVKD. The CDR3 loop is CATSDPDGTVNEQFI. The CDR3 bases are TGTGCCACCAGTGACCCGGACGGGACAGTAAATGAGCAGTTCATC.

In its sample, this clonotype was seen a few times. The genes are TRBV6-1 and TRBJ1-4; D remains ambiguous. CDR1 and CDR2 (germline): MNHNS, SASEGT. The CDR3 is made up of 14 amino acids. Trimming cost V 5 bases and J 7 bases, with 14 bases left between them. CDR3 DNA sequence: TGTGCCAGCAGTTTGGGGATTCGGCCTGAAAAACTGTTTTTT. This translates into CASSLGIRPEKLFF.

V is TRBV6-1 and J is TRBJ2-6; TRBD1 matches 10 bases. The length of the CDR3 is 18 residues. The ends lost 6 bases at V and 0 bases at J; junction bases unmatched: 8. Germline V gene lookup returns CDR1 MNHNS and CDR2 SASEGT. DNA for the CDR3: TGTGCCAGCAGCGCACGGACAGGGGGTATCTCTGGGGCCAACGTCCTGACTTTC. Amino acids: CASSARTGGISGANVLTF.

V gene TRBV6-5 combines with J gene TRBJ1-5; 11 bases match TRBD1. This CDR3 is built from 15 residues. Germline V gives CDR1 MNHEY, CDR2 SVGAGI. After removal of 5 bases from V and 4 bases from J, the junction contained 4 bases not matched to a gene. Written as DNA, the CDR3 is TGTGCCAGCAGTGACGGACAGGGGGCTAATCAGCCCCAGCATTTT. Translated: CASSDGQGANQPQHF.

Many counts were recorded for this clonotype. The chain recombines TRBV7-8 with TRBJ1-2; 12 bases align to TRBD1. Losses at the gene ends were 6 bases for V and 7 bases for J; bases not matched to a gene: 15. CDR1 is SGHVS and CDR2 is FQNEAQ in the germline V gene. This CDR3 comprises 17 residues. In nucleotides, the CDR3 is TGTGCCAGCAGAGCTCAGGAGCGGGACAGGGGGCAGTTTGGCTACACCTTC. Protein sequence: CASRAQERDRGQFGYTF.

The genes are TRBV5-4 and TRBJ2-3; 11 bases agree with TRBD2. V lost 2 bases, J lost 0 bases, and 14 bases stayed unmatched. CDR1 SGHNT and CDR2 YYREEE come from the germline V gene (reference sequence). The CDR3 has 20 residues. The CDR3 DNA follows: TGTGCCAGCAGCTTTCGAACGAGCACTAGCGGGGGATCTAGCACAGATACGCAGTATTTT. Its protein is CASSFRTSTSGGSSTDTQYF.

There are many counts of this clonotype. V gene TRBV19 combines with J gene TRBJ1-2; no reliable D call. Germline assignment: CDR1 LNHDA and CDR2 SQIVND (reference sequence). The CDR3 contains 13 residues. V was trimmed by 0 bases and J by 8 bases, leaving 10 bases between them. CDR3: CASSIDLGSGYTF. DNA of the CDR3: TGTGCCAGTAGTATAGATCTGGGCAGCGGCTACACCTTC.

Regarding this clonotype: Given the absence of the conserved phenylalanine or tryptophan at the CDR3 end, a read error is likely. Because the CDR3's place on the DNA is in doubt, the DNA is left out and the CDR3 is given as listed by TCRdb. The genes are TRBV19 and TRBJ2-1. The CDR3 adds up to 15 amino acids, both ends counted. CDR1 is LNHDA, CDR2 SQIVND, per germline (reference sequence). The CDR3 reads CASKIDRSSYNEQLL.

The CDR3: CASSKGGNTEAFF. Here the CDR3 DNA reads TGTGCCAGCAGTAAAGGAGGAAACACTGAAGCTTTCTTT. This rearrangement joins TRBV12-3 or TRBV12-4 to TRBJ1-1, with D hard to call. The CDR3 consists of 13 residues. The V gene lost 5 bases and the J gene lost 2 bases, with 9 bases spanning the gap.

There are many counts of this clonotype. For the CDR3, the DNA is TGTGCCAGCAGTTTGGCGGCAGGGCACAATGAGCAGTTCTTC. Residues: CASSLAAGHNEQFF. The chain employs TRBV12-3 or TRBV12-4 and TRBJ2-1; D might be TRBD1 (5 bases). Between the trimmed V and J ends, which lost 3 bases and 5 bases, there was a span of 11 bases. The CDR3 consists of 14 residues.

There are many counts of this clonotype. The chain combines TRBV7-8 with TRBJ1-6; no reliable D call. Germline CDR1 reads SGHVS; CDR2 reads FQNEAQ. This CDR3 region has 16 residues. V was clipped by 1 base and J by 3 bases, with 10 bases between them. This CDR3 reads CASSLGSGFYNSPLHF. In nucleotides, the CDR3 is TGTGCCAGCAGCTTAGGGTCAGGCTTCTATAATTCACCCCTCCACTTT.

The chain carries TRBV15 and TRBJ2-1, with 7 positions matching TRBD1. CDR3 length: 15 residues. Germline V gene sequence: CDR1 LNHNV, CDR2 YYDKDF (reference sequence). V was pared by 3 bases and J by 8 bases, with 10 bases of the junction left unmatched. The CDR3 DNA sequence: TGTGCCACCAGCAGTGGGGACAGCTCTATCGATGAGCAGTTCTTC. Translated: CATSSGDSSIDEQFF.

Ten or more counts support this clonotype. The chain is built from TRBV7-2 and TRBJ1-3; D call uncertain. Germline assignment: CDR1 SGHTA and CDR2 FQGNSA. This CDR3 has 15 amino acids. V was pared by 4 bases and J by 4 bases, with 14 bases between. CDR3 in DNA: TGTGCCAGCAGCTCGGACGCAACCACAGGAAACACCATATATTTT. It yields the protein CASSSDATTGNTIYF. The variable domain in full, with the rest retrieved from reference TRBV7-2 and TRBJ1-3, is GAGVSQSPSNKVTEKGKDVELRCDPISGHTALYWYRQSLGQGLEFLIYFQGNSAPDKSGLPSDRFSAERTGGSVSTLTIQRTQQEDSAVYLCASSSDATTGNTIYFGEGSWLTVV.

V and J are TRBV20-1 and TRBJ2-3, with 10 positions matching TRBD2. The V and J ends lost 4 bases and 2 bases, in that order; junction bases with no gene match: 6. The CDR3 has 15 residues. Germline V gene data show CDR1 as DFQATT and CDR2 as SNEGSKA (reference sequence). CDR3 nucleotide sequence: TGCAGTGCTACCCTGACTAGCGGGTCCACAGATACGCAGTATTTT. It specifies CSATLTSGSTDTQYF.

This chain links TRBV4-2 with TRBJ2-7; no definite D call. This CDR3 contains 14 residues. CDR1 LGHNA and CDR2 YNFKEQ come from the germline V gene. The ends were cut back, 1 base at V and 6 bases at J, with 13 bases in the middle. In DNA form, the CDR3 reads TGTGCCAGCAGCCAAGGAACCTCCCCCAGCGAGCAGTACTTC. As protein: CASSQGTSPSEQYF.

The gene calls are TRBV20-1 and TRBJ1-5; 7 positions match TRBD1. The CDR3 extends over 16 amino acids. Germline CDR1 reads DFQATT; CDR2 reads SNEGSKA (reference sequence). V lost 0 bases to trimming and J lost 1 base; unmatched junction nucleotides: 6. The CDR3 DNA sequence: TGCAGTGCTAGAGACCTCATGACAGGGAGCAATCAGCCCCAGCATTTT. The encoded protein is CSARDLMTGSNQPQHF.

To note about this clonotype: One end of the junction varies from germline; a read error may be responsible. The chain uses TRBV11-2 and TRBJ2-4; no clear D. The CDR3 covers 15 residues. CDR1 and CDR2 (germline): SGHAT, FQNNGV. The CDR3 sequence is CAISHTIGVKNIQYF. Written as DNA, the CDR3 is TGTGCCATCAGCCATACTATCGGAGTTAAAAACATTCAGTACTTC.

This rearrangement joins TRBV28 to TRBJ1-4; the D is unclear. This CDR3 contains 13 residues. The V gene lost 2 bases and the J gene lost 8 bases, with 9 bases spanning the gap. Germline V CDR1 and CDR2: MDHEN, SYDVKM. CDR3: CASSLGVREKLFF. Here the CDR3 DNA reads TGTGCCAGCAGTTTAGGGGTACGGGAAAAACTGTTTTTT.

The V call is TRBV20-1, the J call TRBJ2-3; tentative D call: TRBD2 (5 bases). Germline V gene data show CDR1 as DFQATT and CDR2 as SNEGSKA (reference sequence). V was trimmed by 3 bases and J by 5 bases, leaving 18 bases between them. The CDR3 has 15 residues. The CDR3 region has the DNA TGCAGTGCTAGCGTTCCCGGGGTGGTACAAGATACGCAGTATTTT. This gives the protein CSASVPGVVQDTQYF.

The CDR3 coding sequence is TGTGCTACAACCGGGACGAAATATAATTCACCCCTCCACTTT. It encodes CATTGTKYNSPLHF. The chain couples TRBV6-1 to TRBJ1-6; possible D gene TRBD1, 5 bases. Germline V CDR1 and CDR2: MNHNS, SASEGT. CDR3 length: 14 amino acids.

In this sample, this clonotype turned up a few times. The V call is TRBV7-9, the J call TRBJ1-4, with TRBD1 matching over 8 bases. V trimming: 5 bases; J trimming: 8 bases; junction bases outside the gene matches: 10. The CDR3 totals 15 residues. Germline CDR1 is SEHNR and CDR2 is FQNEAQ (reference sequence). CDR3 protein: CASSPARGLEEKLFF. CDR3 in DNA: TGTGCCAGCAGCCCGGCCAGGGGGCTTGAGGAAAAACTGTTTTTT.

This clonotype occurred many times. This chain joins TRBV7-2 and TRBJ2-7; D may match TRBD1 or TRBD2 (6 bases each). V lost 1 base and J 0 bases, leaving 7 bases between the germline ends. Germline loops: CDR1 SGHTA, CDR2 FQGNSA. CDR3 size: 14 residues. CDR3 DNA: TGTGCCAGCAGCTTAGGGGGGGCCTCCTACGAGCAGTACTTC. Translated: CASSLGGASYEQYF. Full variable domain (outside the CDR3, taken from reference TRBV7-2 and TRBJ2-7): GAGVSQSPSNKVTEKGKDVELRCDPISGHTALYWYRQSLGQGLEFLIYFQGNSAPDKSGLPSDRFSAERTGGSVSTLTIQRTQQEDSAVYLCASSLGGASYEQYFGPGTRLTVT.

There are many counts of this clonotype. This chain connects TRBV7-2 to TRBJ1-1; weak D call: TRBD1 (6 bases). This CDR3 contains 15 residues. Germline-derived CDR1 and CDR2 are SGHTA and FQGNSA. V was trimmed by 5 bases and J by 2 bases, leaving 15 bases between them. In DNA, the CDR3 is TGTGCCAGCAGCCCTGGGGGGGGGCGCAACACTGAAGCTTTCTTT. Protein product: CASSPGGGRNTEAFF. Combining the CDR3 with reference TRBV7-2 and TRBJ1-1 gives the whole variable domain GAGVSQSPSNKVTEKGKDVELRCDPISGHTALYWYRQSLGQGLEFLIYFQGNSAPDKSGLPSDRFSAERTGGSVSTLTIQRTQQEDSAVYLCASSPGGGRNTEAFFGQGTRLTVV.

The CDR3 reads CASSPINRGELSGNTIYF. DNA of the CDR3: TGTGCCAGCAGCCCCATCAACAGGGGCGAATTAAGTGGAAACACCATATATTTT. The chain links TRBV7-9 to TRBJ1-3; 7 bases fit TRBD1. The CDR3 runs 18 residues. Germline CDR1 and CDR2: SEHNR and FQNEAQ (reference sequence). J was trimmed by 3 bases and V by 5 bases; bases with no gene match: 16.

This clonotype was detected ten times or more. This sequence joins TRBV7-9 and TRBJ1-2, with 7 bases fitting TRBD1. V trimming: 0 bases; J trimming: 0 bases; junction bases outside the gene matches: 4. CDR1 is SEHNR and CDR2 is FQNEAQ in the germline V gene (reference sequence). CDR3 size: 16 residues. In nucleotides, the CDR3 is TGTGCCAGCAGCTTAGCCCGACAGGGAACTAACTATGGCTACACCTTC. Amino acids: CASSLARQGTNYGYTF. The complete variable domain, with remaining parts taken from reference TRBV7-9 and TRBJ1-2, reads DTGVSQNPRHKITKRGQNVTFRCDPISEHNRLYWYRQTLGQGPEFLTYFQNEAQLEKSRLLSDRFSAERPKGSFSTLEIQRTEQGDSAMYLCASSLARQGTNYGYTFGSGTRLTVV.